The present entry profiles one T cell receptor (beta chain) with its context. Some clones are missing from TCRdb's copy, which holds only in-frame ones; the method was immunoSEQ multiplex PCR. The table shows some 300,000 clones, with less than 75% occurring only once. The sample is drawn from a study of shared clonotypes between healthy human individuals. Study-wide context: Three CD4 naive, three CD4 memory, two CD8 naive and one CD8 memory plate were used per donor.

The V gene lost 4 bases and the J gene lost 0 bases, with 13 bases spanning the gap. The CDR3 totals 16 residues. The germline gives CDR1 SGHNT, CDR2 YYREEE (reference sequence). The receptor comes from a man aged 25 to 40 in good health. The sample comprised memory CD4+ T cells sorted from blood. The sample's subset: CD45RA-negative fraction. The rearrangement joins TRBV5-4 to TRBJ2-2; D may be TRBD2 (5 bases). As DNA, the CDR3 is TGTGCCAGCAGCACCGGACTCATCGCGAACACCGGGGAGCTGTTTTTT. The encoded protein is CASSTGLIANTGELFF.